A selection of T cell receptor beta chains follows, all from one sample in a study of T cells after yellow fever vaccination. TCRdb redid the calling of the 5' RACE reads with MiXCR, one entry per CDR3 protein. The sample yields some 300,000 distinct CDR3 sequences, about 8.3% seen once. Here the sequenced sample was PBMCs, taken about 41 days after the first yellow fever vaccination. All receptors come from a man in his late teens or twenties who received the YFV17D yellow fever vaccine. The CDR3 runs from the conserved cysteine through the conserved F or W. A D gene is named only where the DNA matches it firmly. Where a row states a size, it is once, few, many or the class of an expanded clone; other rows omit it.

CDR3 | DNA | J | V | size | D
CASSQGRNTEAFF | TGCGCCAGCAGCCAAGGACGGAACACTGAAGCTTTCTTT | TRBJ1-1 | TRBV4-3 | many | -
CASSPRTGNVANIQYF | TGTGCCAGCAGTCCTAGGACAGGGAACGTTGCAAACATTCAGTACTTC | TRBJ2-4 | TRBV12-3/TRBV12-4 | - | TRBD1
CASSSPHGLAGTPQETQYF | TGTGCCAGCAGCTCGCCACATGGACTAGCGGGGACCCCCCAAGAGACCCAGTACTTC | TRBJ2-5 | TRBV11-1 | few | TRBD2
CASGQDANYNEQFF | TGTGCCAGCGGACAGGACGCGAACTACAATGAGCAGTTCTTC | TRBJ2-1 | TRBV7-6 | few | TRBD1
CASSTGTAVVSYEQYF | TGTGCCAGCAGCACGGGGACCGCTGTTGTTTCCTACGAGCAGTACTTC | TRBJ2-7 | TRBV5-8 | - | -
CASSMSSYNEQFF | TGTGCCAGCAGCATGAGCTCCTACAATGAGCAGTTCTTC | TRBJ2-1 | TRBV7-2 | - | -
CASGRASSGANVLTF | TGTGCCAGCGGGAGGGCCTCCTCTGGGGCCAACGTCCTGACTTTC | TRBJ2-6 | TRBV11-2 | - | TRBD2
CASSIGPPAAYNEQFF | TGTGCCAGTAGTATAGGTCCCCCGGCAGCCTACAATGAGCAGTTCTTC | TRBJ2-1 | TRBV19 | - | -
CSVVRGADYGYTF | TGCAGCGTTGTACGGGGGGCCGACTATGGCTACACCTTC | TRBJ1-2 | TRBV29-1 | - | -
CASSSLNADRRRNTEAFF | TGTGCCAGCAGTAGCCTAAACGCGGACAGACGTCGGAACACTGAAGCTTTCTTT | TRBJ1-1 | TRBV28 | - | -
CSVELRGGNEKLFF | TGCAGCGTTGAATTACGAGGGGGTAATGAAAAACTGTTTTTT | TRBJ1-4 | TRBV29-1 | - | -
CASSQTLPLAKNIQYF | TGCGCCAGCAGCCAGACCCTCCCCCTAGCCAAAAACATTCAGTACTTC | TRBJ2-4 | TRBV4-1 | few | -
CSVEEVAPSYNEQFF | TGCAGCGTTGAAGAGGTGGCGCCGTCCTACAATGAGCAGTTCTTC | TRBJ2-1 | TRBV29-1 | - | -
CASSPDGLYGYTF | TGTGCCAGCAGTCCGGACGGTCTCTATGGCTACACCTTC | TRBJ1-2 | TRBV7-9 | few | -